This passage covers 9 T cell receptor beta chains from one sample sequenced in a study of blood T cell repertoires in COVID-19. This table comes from immunoSEQ multiplex PCR, and its TCRdb copy is limited to in-frame clones, with some not included. The sample lists roughly 300,000 clones; roughly nine tenths were seen once. The material sequenced was peripheral blood. The receptors shown here come from a woman aged 25 to 39 with COVID-19, enrolled during active disease.

The rearrangement links TRBV4-1 to TRBJ1-5; D is possibly TRBD1 (5 bases). Looked up from germline, CDR1 is MGHRA and CDR2 is YSYEKL. The CDR3 extends over 14 amino acids. V lost 1 base and J 8 bases, leaving 12 bases between the germline ends. The CDR3 reads CASSQGQGMEPQHF. CDR3 sequence (DNA): TGCGCCAGCAGCCAAGGGCAGGGTATGGAGCCCCAGCATTTT.

V and J are TRBV6-1 and TRBJ1-2, with D possibly being TRBD1 (5 bases). The CDR3 spans 13 residues. Germline loops: CDR1 MNHNS, CDR2 SASEGT. Trimming left V 3 bases short and J 8 bases short, with 13 bases between. CDR3 region: CASSETEGSGYTF. The CDR3 DNA sequence: TGTGCCAGCAGTGAGACAGAAGGATCGGGCTACACCTTC.

The chain has TRBV7-2 and TRBJ2-3; D is perhaps TRBD2 (6 bases). This CDR3 spans 16 amino acids. Germline values: CDR1 SGHTA, CDR2 FQGNSA. V lost 5 bases, J lost 2 bases, and 17 bases lay in between. In nucleotides, the CDR3 is TGTGCCAGCAGCAATACCCCGGGACTGCTCACAGATACGCAGTATTTT. It yields the protein CASSNTPGLLTDTQYF.

The chain has TRBV29-1 and TRBJ1-2; the D gene is possibly TRBD1 (5 bases). The V gene lost 4 bases and the J gene lost 2 bases, with 11 bases spanning the gap. CDR1 and CDR2 (germline): SQVTM, ANQGSEA. CDR3 length equals 13 residues. The CDR3 here is CSVGLDMNYGYTF. The CDR3 DNA is TGCAGCGTTGGGCTGGACATGAACTATGGCTACACCTTC.

CDR3 coding DNA: TGCGCCAGTGGGACAGGGCCTCGTTGGACTGAAGCTTTCTTT. Amino acids: CASGTGPRWTEAFF. The V gene is TRBV4-1, the J gene TRBJ1-1; 9 nucleotides line up with TRBD1. CDR1 MGHRA and CDR2 YSYEKL come from the germline V gene. The CDR3 runs 14 residues. Germline trimming cut 9 bases from V and 5 bases from J; bases unmatched to any gene: 10.

Only a few counts were recorded for this clone. The V and J genes are TRBV27 and TRBJ2-1, with TRBD2 identical over 11 bases. V gave up 6 bases and J gave up 8 bases; unmatched junction bases: 6. The CDR3 sequence is 14 residues long. CDR1 is MNHEY and CDR2 is SMNVEV in the germline V gene (reference sequence). CDR3 loop: CASRLAGETYEQFF. Written as DNA, the CDR3 is TGTGCCAGCAGACTAGCGGGGGAAACCTATGAGCAGTTCTTC.

The rearrangement joins TRBV6-5 to TRBJ1-1; tentative D call: TRBD1 (6 bases). CDR1 is MNHEY, CDR2 SVGAGI, per germline. V lost 6 bases, J lost 2 bases, and 10 bases lay in between. This CDR3 comprises 13 residues. The CDR3 DNA follows: TGTGCCAGCAGGGGACAATTAAACACTGAAGCTTTCTTT. This gives the protein CASRGQLNTEAFF.

The gene calls are TRBV18 and TRBJ2-7, with D perhaps TRBD2 (5 bases). Trimming left V 6 bases short and J 3 bases short, with 21 bases between. The length of the CDR3 is 16 residues. The germline V gene encodes CDR1 KGHSH and CDR2 LQKENI. CDR3 DNA: TGTGCCAGCTCCGCTGGCACGGGTTCCGAGGGCTACGAGCAGTACTTC. It translates to CASSAGTGSEGYEQYF.

This rearrangement joins TRBV4-1 to TRBJ2-5; 12 bases match TRBD2. Trimming at V came to 5 bases and at J to 1 base, leaving 8 bases not matched to a gene. Germline-derived CDR1 and CDR2 are MGHRA and YSYEKL. CDR3 length: 17 amino acids. The CDR3 sequence: CASSYLTSGGPQETQYF. The CDR3 coding sequence is TGCGCCAGCAGCTACCTGACTAGCGGGGGTCCCCAAGAGACCCAGTACTTC.